The 25 T cell receptor beta chains presented below share a single source sample, sequenced in a study of blood T cell repertoires in COVID-19. Clones were read by immunoSEQ multiplex PCR, and TCRdb kept only the in-frame ones, dropping some. The table shows 250,000 to 350,000 clones, with about 82% occurring only once. What was sequenced was peripheral blood. The origin of the receptors is a woman between 50 and 59 years old with active or convalescent COVID-19.

J is TRBJ1-4 and V is TRBV4-2; D may be TRBD1 (5 bases). Deletions cut 4 bases from V and 6 bases from J, with 15 bases between. The CDR3 is made up of 15 amino acids. Germline V gives CDR1 LGHNA, CDR2 YNFKEQ. CDR3 nucleotide sequence: TGTGCCAGCAGCCCAGCGGCGGGGGAGGATGAAAAACTGTTTTTT. Protein product: CASSPAAGEDEKLFF.

This clone was recorded many times. The V gene is TRBV5-1, the J gene TRBJ2-2, with D tentatively TRBD1 (5 bases). V lost 0 bases, J lost 4 bases, and 10 bases lay in between. From germline, CDR1 is SGHRS and CDR2 YFSETQ. This CDR3 spans 15 amino acids. The CDR3 loop reads CASSLAAGLTGELFF. CDR3 DNA sequence: TGCGCCAGCAGCTTGGCGGCAGGGCTCACCGGGGAGCTGTTTTTT. Full variable domain (remainder filled in from reference TRBV5-1 and TRBJ2-2): KAGVTQTPRYLIKTRGQQVTLSCSPISGHRSVSWYQQTPGQGLQFLFEYFSETQRNKGNFPGRFSGRQFSNSRSEMNVSTLELGDSALYLCASSLAAGLTGELFFGEGSRLTVL.

The J gene is TRBJ2-7, the V gene TRBV18; 11 nucleotides agree with TRBD2. The V gene's germline CDR1 is KGHSH and CDR2 LQKENI. This CDR3 comprises 14 residues. The V gene end was trimmed by 0 bases and the J gene end by 6 bases; junction bases not matched to a gene: 1. DNA of the CDR3: TGTGCCAGCTCACCACCCCTAGCGGGAGGCGAGCAGTACTTC. Protein: CASSPPLAGGEQYF.

The chain links TRBV29-1 to TRBJ2-3, with 9 bases lining up with TRBD1. The J segment lost 4 bases and the V segment lost 7 bases, leaving 3 bases of the junction unmatched. The CDR3 is 12 residues long. The germline V gene encodes CDR1 SQVTM and CDR2 ANQGSEA. The DNA of the CDR3 is TGCAGCGGGGACAGGGATGCAGATACGCAGTATTTT. This translates into CSGDRDADTQYF.

The genes are TRBV5-5 and TRBJ2-2; D possibly corresponds to TRBD1 (6 bases). This CDR3 is 12 amino acids long. V lost 5 bases to trimming and J lost 8 bases, with 10 bases between them. Germline V gene sequence: CDR1 SGHKS, CDR2 YYEKEE (reference sequence). CDR3 DNA: TGTGCCAGCAGTTACAGGGCTGGGGAGCTGTTTTTT. Its translation: CASSYRAGELFF.

The rearrangement joins TRBV7-9 to TRBJ1-5, with D possibly TRBD1 on 6 matching bases. Looked up from germline, CDR1 is SEHNR and CDR2 is FQNEAQ (reference sequence). The CDR3 runs 15 residues. Trimming took off 3 bases at V and 2 bases at J, with 11 bases between the two ends. The CDR3 sequence is CASSLYRDGNQPQHF. The CDR3 nucleotides read TGTGCCAGCAGCTTGTACAGGGACGGCAATCAGCCCCAGCATTTT.

The chain carries TRBV25-1 and TRBJ2-7; D is perhaps TRBD1 (7 bases). Trimming pared 5 bases from V and 3 bases from J, leaving 20 bases between. The V gene's germline CDR1 is MGHDK and CDR2 SYGVNS. This CDR3 is 16 amino acids long. In DNA form, the CDR3 reads TGTGCCAGCAGTTTACGCGGAGGGACAGAGGACTACGAGCAGTACTTC. It translates to CASSLRGGTEDYEQYF.

V gene TRBV15 combines with J gene TRBJ2-1; TRBD2 matches at 7 bases. V shed 0 bases, J shed 5 bases, and the junction held 4 bases outside the gene matches. Germline CDR1 reads LNHNV; CDR2 reads YYDKDF (reference sequence). The CDR3 covers 15 residues. In nucleotides, the CDR3 is TGTGCCACCAGCAGAGAGCTAGCGGCCAACAATGAGCAGTTCTTC. Translation gives CATSRELAANNEQFF.

The chain joins TRBV5-6 to TRBJ2-7; 7 bases fit TRBD1. V was pared by 2 bases and J by 2 bases, with 1 base of the junction left unmatched. CDR1 and CDR2 from the germline V gene are SGHDT and YYEEEE. The CDR3 covers 13 residues. CDR3 bases: TGTGCCAGCAGCTTCGGGACAGCCTACGAGCAGTACTTC. It codes for CASSFGTAYEQYF.

This CDR3 is CASSHGLAGETQYF. The CDR3 DNA reads TGCGCCAGCAGCCATGGACTAGCGGGAGAGACCCAGTACTTC. The rearrangement uses TRBV4-1 and TRBJ2-5; 11 bases match TRBD2. There are 14 residues in the CDR3. V was clipped by 3 bases and J by 4 bases; unmatched bases: 1. The germline gives CDR1 MGHRA, CDR2 YSYEKL.

The chain combines TRBV19 with TRBJ2-7, with 7 bases that match TRBD1. Germline V gene data show CDR1 as LNHDA and CDR2 as SQIVND (reference sequence). Germline trimming cut 2 bases from V and 2 bases from J; bases unmatched to any gene: 12. This CDR3 region has 17 residues. The DNA of the CDR3 is TGTGCCAGTAGTATAAAACCTCAACAGGGACAGCCCTACGAGCAGTACTTC. Translation gives CASSIKPQQGQPYEQYF.

The CDR3 reads CASSDIRAGANVLTF. The CDR3, as DNA: TGTGCCAGCAGTGATATCAGGGCTGGGGCCAACGTCCTGACTTTC. The J gene is TRBJ2-6, the V gene TRBV6-1; tentatively, D is TRBD1 (5 bases). Trimming removed 3 bases at V and 2 bases at J, with 8 bases between. The CDR3 is 15 amino acids. Germline V CDR1 and CDR2: MNHNS, SASEGT.

The V call is TRBV6-1, the J call TRBJ2-4, with 12 bases identical to TRBD2. CDR1 and CDR2 (germline): MNHNS, SASEGT. CDR3 length: 15 amino acids. Trimming at V came to 3 bases and at J to 8 bases, leaving 5 bases not matched to a gene. CDR3 amino acids: CASSDTPSGRDIQYF. The CDR3 DNA follows: TGTGCCAGCAGTGATACCCCTAGCGGGAGGGACATTCAGTACTTC.

For this clone: The same CDR3 can be traced to other DNA sequences in this sample. The rearrangement links TRBV5-1 to TRBJ1-6; possibly TRBD1 for D (6 bases). V was pared by 0 bases and J by 10 bases, with 11 bases between. The CDR3 spans 14 residues. The germline gives CDR1 SGHRS, CDR2 YFSETQ. As DNA, the CDR3 is TGCGCCAGCAGCTTGGGCAGGGGCAACTCACCCCTCCACTTT. Protein sequence: CASSLGRGNSPLHF.

The chain joins TRBV5-4 to TRBJ1-2, with D uncertain. This CDR3 is 14 amino acids long. V was trimmed by 0 bases and J by 3 bases, leaving 9 bases between them. The germline V gene has CDR1 SGHNT and CDR2 YYREEE (reference sequence). In DNA, the CDR3 is TGTGCCAGCAGCTTGGGGCAGTCCGACTATGGCTACACCTTC. It codes for CASSLGQSDYGYTF.

The chain combines TRBV29-1 with TRBJ2-1; TRBD2 matches at 7 bases. Germline CDR1 is SQVTM and CDR2 is ANQGSEA. V lost 6 bases, J lost 5 bases, and 13 bases stayed unmatched. The CDR3 is 15 amino acids. The CDR3 sequence: CSVEKSGMKDNEQFF. CDR3 in DNA: TGCAGCGTGGAGAAAAGCGGGATGAAGGACAATGAGCAGTTCTTC.

The V and J genes are TRBV3-1 (or the pseudogene TRBV3-2) and TRBJ1-1; D call uncertain. Germline CDR1 and CDR2: LGHDT and YNNKEL (reference sequence). The CDR3 has 15 amino acids. V was pared by 0 bases and J by 3 bases, with 11 bases between. This CDR3 reads CASSQDWRADTEAFF. The CDR3 DNA reads TGTGCCAGCAGCCAAGATTGGAGGGCCGACACTGAAGCTTTCTTT.

The gene calls are TRBV4-2 and TRBJ2-7, with 10 nucleotides matching TRBD1. Trimming at V came to 1 base and at J to 4 bases, leaving 4 bases not matched to a gene. This CDR3 has 15 residues. Looked up from germline, CDR1 is LGHNA and CDR2 is YNFKEQ. CDR3 protein: CASSQARQGAYEQYF. The CDR3 coding sequence is TGTGCCAGCAGCCAAGCGAGACAGGGGGCTTACGAGCAGTACTTC.

The gene calls are TRBV25-1 and TRBJ1-1; 9 nucleotides line up with TRBD1. Germline assignment: CDR1 MGHDK and CDR2 SYGVNS. The CDR3 spans 15 residues. V gave up 4 bases and J gave up 7 bases; unmatched junction bases: 10. In nucleotides, the CDR3 is TGTGCCAGCAGTGCACCCTCCGGACAGGGGAATGAAGCTTTCTTT. Amino acid sequence: CASSAPSGQGNEAFF.

J is TRBJ2-1 and V is TRBV9; 11 bases are shared with TRBD1. Germline lookup yields CDR1 SGDLS and CDR2 YYNGEE. The CDR3 consists of 15 residues. V was pared by 0 bases and J by 9 bases, with 5 bases of the junction left unmatched. CDR3 nucleotides: TGTGCCAGCAGCGTAGGTTGGACAGGGGGCAGTGAGCAGTTCTTC. Its protein is CASSVGWTGGSEQFF.

V is TRBV7-2 and J is TRBJ1-2; D call uncertain. Looked up from germline, CDR1 is SGHTA and CDR2 is FQGNSA. V was cut by 2 bases and J by 3 bases, with 10 bases left in between. The CDR3 spans 14 residues. The CDR3 DNA reads as TGTGCCAGCAGCTTAAATGCGGGCTACTATGGCTACACCTTC. Translating it yields CASSLNAGYYGYTF.

This sequence joins TRBV5-4 and TRBJ2-1, with 7 bases matching TRBD1. The CDR3 runs to 14 residues. V trimming: 0 bases; J trimming: 14 bases; junction bases outside the gene matches: 11. Per germline, CDR1 SGHNT and CDR2 YYREEE (reference sequence). The CDR3 bases are TGTGCCAGCAGCTTGGCGGTGACAGGGATTCGGGAGTTCTTC. Translation: CASSLAVTGIREFF.

The rearrangement links TRBV5-1 to TRBJ1-2; D ambiguous. CDR1 and CDR2 from the germline V gene are SGHRS and YFSETQ. V shed 4 bases and J shed 3 bases, with 25 bases lying between them. The CDR3 has 18 amino acids. The CDR3 bases are TGCGCCAGCAGCATAGACGGAGGCAGGTCGCAAAGGGACTATGGCTACACCTTC. Amino acid sequence: CASSIDGGRSQRDYGYTF.

The V gene is TRBV7-9, the J gene TRBJ1-2; a possible D gene is TRBD1 (5 bases). The CDR3 runs 14 residues. Germline values: CDR1 SEHNR, CDR2 FQNEAQ (reference sequence). The V gene lost 1 base and the J gene lost 8 bases, with 14 bases spanning the gap. DNA of the CDR3: TGTGCCAGCAGCTTAGAGGGCAGGGTAGACGGCTACACCTTC. Encoded protein: CASSLEGRVDGYTF. The variable domain in full, with the rest retrieved from reference TRBV7-9 and TRBJ1-2, is DTGVSQNPRHKITKRGQNVTFRCDPISEHNRLYWYRQTLGQGPEFLTYFQNEAQLEKSRLLSDRFSAERPKGSFSTLEIQRTEQGDSAMYLCASSLEGRVDGYTFGSGTRLTVV.

J is TRBJ1-1 and V is TRBV13; TRBD1 aligns across 9 bases. In germline, CDR1 is PRHDT, CDR2 FYEKMQ (reference sequence). Losses at the gene ends were 3 bases for V and 8 bases for J; bases not matched to a gene: 1. This CDR3 has 12 amino acids. The CDR3 nucleotides read TGTGCCAGCAGCTTCGGACAGGGGGAAGCTTTCTTT. Protein product: CASSFGQGEAFF.